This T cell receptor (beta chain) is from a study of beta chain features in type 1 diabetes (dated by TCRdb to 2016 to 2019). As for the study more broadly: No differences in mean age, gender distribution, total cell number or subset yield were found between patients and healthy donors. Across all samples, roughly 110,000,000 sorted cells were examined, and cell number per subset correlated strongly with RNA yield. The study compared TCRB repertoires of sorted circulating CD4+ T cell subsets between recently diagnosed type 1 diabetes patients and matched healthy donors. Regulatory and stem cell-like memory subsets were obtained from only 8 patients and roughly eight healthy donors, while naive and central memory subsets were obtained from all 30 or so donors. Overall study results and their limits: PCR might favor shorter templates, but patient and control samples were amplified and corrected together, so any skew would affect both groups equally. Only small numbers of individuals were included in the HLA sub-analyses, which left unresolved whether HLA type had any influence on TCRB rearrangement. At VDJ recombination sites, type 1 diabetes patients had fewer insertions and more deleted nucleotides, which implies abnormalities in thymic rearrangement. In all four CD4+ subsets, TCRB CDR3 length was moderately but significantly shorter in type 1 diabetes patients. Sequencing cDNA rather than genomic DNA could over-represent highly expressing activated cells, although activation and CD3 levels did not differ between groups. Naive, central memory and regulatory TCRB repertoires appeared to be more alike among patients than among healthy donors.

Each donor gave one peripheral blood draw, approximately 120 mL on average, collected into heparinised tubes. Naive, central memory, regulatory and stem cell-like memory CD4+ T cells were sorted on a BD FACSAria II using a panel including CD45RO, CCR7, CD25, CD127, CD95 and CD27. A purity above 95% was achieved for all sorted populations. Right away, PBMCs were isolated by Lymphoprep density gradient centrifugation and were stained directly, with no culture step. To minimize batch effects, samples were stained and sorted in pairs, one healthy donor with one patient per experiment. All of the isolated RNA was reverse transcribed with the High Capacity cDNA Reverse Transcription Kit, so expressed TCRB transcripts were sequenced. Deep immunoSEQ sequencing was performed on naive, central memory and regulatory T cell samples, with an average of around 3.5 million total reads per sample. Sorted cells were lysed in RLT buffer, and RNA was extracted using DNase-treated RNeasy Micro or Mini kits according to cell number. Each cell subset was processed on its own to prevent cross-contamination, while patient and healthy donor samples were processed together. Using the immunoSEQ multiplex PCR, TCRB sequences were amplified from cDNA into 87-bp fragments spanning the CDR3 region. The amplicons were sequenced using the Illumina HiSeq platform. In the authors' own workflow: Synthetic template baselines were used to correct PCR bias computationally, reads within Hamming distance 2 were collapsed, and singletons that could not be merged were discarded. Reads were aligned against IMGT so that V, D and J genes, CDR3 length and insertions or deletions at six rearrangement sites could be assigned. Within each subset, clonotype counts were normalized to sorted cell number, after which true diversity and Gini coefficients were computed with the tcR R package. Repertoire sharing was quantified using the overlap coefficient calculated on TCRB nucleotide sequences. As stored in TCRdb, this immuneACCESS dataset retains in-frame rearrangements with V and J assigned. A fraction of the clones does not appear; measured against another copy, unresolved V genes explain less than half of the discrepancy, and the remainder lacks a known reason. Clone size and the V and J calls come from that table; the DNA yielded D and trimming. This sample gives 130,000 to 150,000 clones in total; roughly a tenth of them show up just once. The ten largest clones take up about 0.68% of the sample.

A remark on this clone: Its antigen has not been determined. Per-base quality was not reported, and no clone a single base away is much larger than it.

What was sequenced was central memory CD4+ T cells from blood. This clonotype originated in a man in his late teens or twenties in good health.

Here the CDR3 is given as CASSPGRLAGGRHEQFF. The nucleotide sequence is TGTGCCAGCAGCCCTGGTCGACTAGCGGGGGGGCGGCATGAGCAGTTCTTC. The chain joins TRBV5-6 to TRBJ2-1, with 14 bases aligning to TRBD2. CDR1 and CDR2 were assigned from the germline V gene as SGHDT and YYEEEE. Compared with germline, V lacks 4 bases and J lacks 8 bases; bases without a gene match: 11. CDR3 length: 17 amino acids, cysteine to phenylalanine. The entry retains the CDR3 DNA only, 51 bases that are in frame from base 1.